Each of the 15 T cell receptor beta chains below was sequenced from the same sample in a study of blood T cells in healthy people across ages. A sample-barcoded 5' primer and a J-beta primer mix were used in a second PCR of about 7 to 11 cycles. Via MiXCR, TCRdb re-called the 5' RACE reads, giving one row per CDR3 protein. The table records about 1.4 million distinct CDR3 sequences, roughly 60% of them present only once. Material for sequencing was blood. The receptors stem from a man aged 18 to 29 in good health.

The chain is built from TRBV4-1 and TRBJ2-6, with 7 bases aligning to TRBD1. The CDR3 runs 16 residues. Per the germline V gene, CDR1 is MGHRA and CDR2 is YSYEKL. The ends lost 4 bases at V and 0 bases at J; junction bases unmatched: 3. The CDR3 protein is CASSRGTASGANVLTF. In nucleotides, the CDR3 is TGCGCCAGCAGCCGGGGGACAGCCTCTGGGGCCAACGTCCTGACTTTC.

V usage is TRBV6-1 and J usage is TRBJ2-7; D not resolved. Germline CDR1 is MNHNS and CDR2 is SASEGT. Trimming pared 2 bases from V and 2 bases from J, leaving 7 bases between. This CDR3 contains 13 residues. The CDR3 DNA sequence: TGTGCCAGCAGTGAAAACACAGCCTACGAGCAGTACTTC. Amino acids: CASSENTAYEQYF.

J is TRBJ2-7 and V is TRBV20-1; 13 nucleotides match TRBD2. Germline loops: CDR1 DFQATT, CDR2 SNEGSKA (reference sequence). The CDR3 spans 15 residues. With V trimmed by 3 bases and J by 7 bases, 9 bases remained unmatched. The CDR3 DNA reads TGCAGTGCTAGGCGGACTAGCGGGGGTTTTGTAGAGCAGTACTTC. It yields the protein CSARRTSGGFVEQYF.

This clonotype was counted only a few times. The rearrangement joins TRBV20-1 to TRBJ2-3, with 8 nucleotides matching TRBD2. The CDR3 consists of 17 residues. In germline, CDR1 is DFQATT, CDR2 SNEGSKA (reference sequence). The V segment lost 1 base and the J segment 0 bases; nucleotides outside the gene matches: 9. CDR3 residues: CSARALGVAGSTDTQYF. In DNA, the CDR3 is TGCAGTGCTAGAGCCCTTGGAGTAGCGGGGAGCACAGATACGCAGTATTTT.

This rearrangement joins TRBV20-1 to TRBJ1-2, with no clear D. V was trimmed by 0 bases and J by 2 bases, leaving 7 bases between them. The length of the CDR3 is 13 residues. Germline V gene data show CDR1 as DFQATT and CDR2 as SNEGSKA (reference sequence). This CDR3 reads CSAREPENYGYTF. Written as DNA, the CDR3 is TGCAGTGCTAGAGAGCCAGAGAACTATGGCTACACCTTC.

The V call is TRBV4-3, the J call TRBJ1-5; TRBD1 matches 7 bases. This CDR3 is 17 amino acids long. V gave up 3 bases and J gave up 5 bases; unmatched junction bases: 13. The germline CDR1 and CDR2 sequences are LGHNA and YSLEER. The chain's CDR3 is CASSQEGGDREDQPQHF. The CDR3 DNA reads TGCGCCAGCAGCCAGGAAGGAGGCGACAGGGAGGATCAGCCCCAGCATTTT.

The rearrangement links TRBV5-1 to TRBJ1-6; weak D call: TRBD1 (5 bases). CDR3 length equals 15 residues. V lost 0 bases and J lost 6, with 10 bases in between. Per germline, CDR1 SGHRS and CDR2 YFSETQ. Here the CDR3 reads CASSLVGETNSPLHF. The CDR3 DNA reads TGCGCCAGCAGCTTGGTAGGGGAGACTAATTCACCCCTCCACTTT.

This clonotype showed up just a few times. CDR3 residues: CASSPAEGDLNTEAFF. CDR3 DNA sequence: TGTGCCAGCAGTCCAGCAGAGGGAGACCTGAACACTGAAGCTTTCTTT. The chain links TRBV7-9 to TRBJ1-1; D remains unclear. Trimming took off 6 bases at V and 0 bases at J, with 17 bases between the two ends. Looked up from germline, CDR1 is SEHNR and CDR2 is FQNEAQ (reference sequence). The CDR3 totals 16 residues. Complete variable domain (other parts from reference TRBV7-9 and TRBJ1-1): DTGVSQNPRHKITKRGQNVTFRCDPISEHNRLYWYRQTLGQGPEFLTYFQNEAQLEKSRLLSDRFSAERPKGSFSTLEIQRTEQGDSAMYLCASSPAEGDLNTEAFFGQGTRLTVV.

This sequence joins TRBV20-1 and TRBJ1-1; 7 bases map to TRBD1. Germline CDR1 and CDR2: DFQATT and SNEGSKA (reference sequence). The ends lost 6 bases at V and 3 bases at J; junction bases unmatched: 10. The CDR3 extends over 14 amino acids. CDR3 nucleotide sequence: TGCAGTGCGCGCCCCACAGGGGTCGACACTGAAGCTTTCTTT. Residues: CSARPTGVDTEAFF.

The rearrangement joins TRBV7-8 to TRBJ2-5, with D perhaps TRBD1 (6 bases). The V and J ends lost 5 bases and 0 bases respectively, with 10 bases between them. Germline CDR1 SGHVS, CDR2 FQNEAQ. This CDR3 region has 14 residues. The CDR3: CASSRQAYQETQYF. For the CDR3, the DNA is TGTGCCAGCAGCCGACAGGCGTACCAAGAGACCCAGTACTTC.

The CDR3 loop is CASSDQGTTDTQYF. CDR3 sequence (DNA): TGTGCCAGCAGCGACCAGGGGACCACAGATACGCAGTATTTT. The rearrangement uses TRBV12-3 or TRBV12-4 and TRBJ2-3; tentative D call: TRBD1 (6 bases). The CDR3 is 14 residues long. Trimming stripped 6 bases from V and 2 bases from J, with 12 bases between.

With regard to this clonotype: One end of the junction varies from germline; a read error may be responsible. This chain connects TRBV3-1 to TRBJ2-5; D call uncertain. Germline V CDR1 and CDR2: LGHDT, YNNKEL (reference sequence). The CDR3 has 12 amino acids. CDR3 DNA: TGTGCCAGCAGCCTTAACCAAGAGACCCGGTACTTC. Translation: CASSLNQETRYF.

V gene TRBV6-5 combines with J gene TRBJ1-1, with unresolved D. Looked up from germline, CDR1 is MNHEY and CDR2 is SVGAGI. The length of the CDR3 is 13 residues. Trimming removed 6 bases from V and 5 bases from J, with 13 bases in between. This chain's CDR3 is CASSQRHGTEAFF. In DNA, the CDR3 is TGTGCCAGCAGCCAGCGCCATGGAACTGAAGCTTTCTTT.

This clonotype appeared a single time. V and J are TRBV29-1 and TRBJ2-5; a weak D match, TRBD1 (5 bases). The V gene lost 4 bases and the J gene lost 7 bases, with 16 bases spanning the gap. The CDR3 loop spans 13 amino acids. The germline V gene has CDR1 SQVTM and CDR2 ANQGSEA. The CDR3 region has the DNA TGCAGCGTTGTTGGCAGGGCCCGAGCGACCCAGTACTTC. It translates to CSVVGRARATQYF.

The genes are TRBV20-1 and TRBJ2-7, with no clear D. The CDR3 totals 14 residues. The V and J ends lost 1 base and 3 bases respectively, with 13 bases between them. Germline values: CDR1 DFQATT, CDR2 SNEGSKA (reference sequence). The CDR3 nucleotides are TGCAGTGCTAGAGGGGGTGAGGTGAACTACGAGCAGTACTTC. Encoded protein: CSARGGEVNYEQYF.